These 18 T cell receptor beta chains were sequenced from one sample in a study of CD8 T cells in ankylosing spondylitis. Whole-study results and caveats: Apparently characteristic of ankylosing spondylitis blood was a TCR beta motif (fewer than ten highly homologous variants).

Antigens for these TCRs are unknown. TCRdb re-called the 5' RACE reads through MiXCR, storing one row per CDR3 protein. This sample has around 770,000 distinct CDR3 sequences, with 12% found just once. Specimen: blood, either unsorted or a sorted T cell fraction (not recorded which). Source of these receptors: a male donor with ankylosing spondylitis.

The chain is built from TRBV20-1 and TRBJ2-5; D not resolved. Germline CDR1 is DFQATT and CDR2 is SNEGSKA (reference sequence). V was clipped by 3 bases and J by 1 base, with 9 bases between them. CDR3 length: 13 amino acids. CDR3 amino acids: CSARSVVQETQYF. The CDR3 coding sequence is TGCAGTGCTAGGTCCGTCGTCCAAGAGACCCAGTACTTC.

This rearrangement joins TRBV10-2 to TRBJ2-2; 7 nucleotides match TRBD1. Looked up from germline, CDR1 is WSHSY and CDR2 is SAAADI. V gave up 5 bases and J gave up 7 bases; unmatched junction bases: 7. The CDR3 covers 14 residues. CDR3 amino acids: CASSRQGSIGELFF. DNA of the CDR3: TGCGCCAGCAGTAGACAGGGTTCCATCGGGGAGCTGTTTTTT.

This clonotype has just a few counts. The V and J genes are TRBV6-1 and TRBJ2-1, with D maybe TRBD2 (5 bases). Between the trimmed V and J ends, which lost 6 bases and 3 bases, there was a span of 15 bases. This CDR3 contains 15 residues. Germline values: CDR1 MNHNS, CDR2 SASEGT. CDR3 amino acids: CASSADSKNYNEQFF. The CDR3 bases are TGTGCCAGCAGCGCGGACTCGAAGAACTACAATGAGCAGTTCTTC.

Many counts were recorded for this clonotype. The chain recombines TRBV7-2 with TRBJ2-5; D is uncertain. Trimming stripped 0 bases from V and 9 bases from J, with 8 bases between. This CDR3 has 12 amino acids. CDR1 is SGHTA and CDR2 is FQGNSA in the germline V gene. In DNA form, the CDR3 reads TGTGCCAGCAGCTTAGCGCGTGATGCCCAGTACTTC. It yields the protein CASSLARDAQYF.

This clonotype has just a few counts. The genes are TRBV21-1 and TRBJ2-3; the table's D call, TRBD1, was not checked against the DNA. TRBV21-1 constitutes a pseudogene. The CDR3 sequence is 18 residues long. The CDR3: CASSKWEGTTVFTDTQYF. The CDR3 nucleotides read TGTGCCAGCAGCAAATGGGAAGGGACGACAGTTTTCACAGATACGCAGTATTTT.

V is TRBV7-2 and J is TRBJ2-7; D not certain. Deletions cut 1 base from V and 6 bases from J, with 10 bases between. CDR1 and CDR2 from the germline V gene are SGHTA and FQGNSA. This CDR3 comprises 13 residues. This chain's CDR3 is CASSLEGQGEQYF. CDR3 DNA: TGTGCCAGCAGCTTAGAGGGCCAAGGCGAGCAGTACTTC.

V usage is TRBV20-1 and J usage is TRBJ2-7, with 8 bases matching TRBD2. The germline V gene has CDR1 DFQATT and CDR2 SNEGSKA (reference sequence). V was pared by 3 bases and J by 2 bases, with 9 bases of the junction left unmatched. This CDR3 comprises 15 residues. The CDR3 region has the DNA TGCAGTGCTAGGGGGGGACTAGTCGGTCCCTACGAGCAGTACTTC. It codes for CSARGGLVGPYEQYF.

The chain couples TRBV29-1 to TRBJ2-1; TRBD2 agrees at 8 bases. The DNA matches TRBJ2-7 better at its end, which makes the J call doubtful. The CDR3 has 15 residues. Germline V CDR1 and CDR2: SQVTM, ANQGSEA. CDR3: CSVEELLADYNEQYF. DNA of the CDR3: TGCAGCGTTGAAGAACTACTAGCGGACTACAATGAGCAGTACTTC.

Ten or more counts support this clonotype. The chain employs TRBV12-3 or TRBV12-4 and TRBJ2-1; a weak D match, TRBD1 (6 bases). V shed 6 bases and J shed 4 bases, with 10 bases lying between them. CDR3 length: 13 residues. As DNA, the CDR3 is TGTGCCAGCAGCAGAACAGGGTACAATGAGCAGTTCTTC. It is translated as CASSRTGYNEQFF.

CDR3 sequence reads: CSARQGYGTDTQYF. The CDR3 DNA reads as TGCAGTGCTAGACAGGGGTACGGCACAGATACGCAGTATTTT. V usage is TRBV20-1 and J usage is TRBJ2-3; D perhaps matches TRBD1 (6 bases). Trimming took 2 bases from V and 1 from J, leaving 10 bases between them. Germline CDR1 reads DFQATT; CDR2 reads SNEGSKA (reference sequence). The CDR3 spans 14 residues.

This clonotype was counted at least ten times. The CDR3 DNA is TGTGCCATCAGGGAGAGCTCCTACAATGAGCAGTTCTTC. This translates into CAIRESSYNEQFF. The chain combines TRBV10-3 with TRBJ2-1; D gene uncertain. The CDR3 runs to 13 residues. Trimming took 6 bases from V and 0 from J, leaving 6 bases between them. Per the germline V gene, CDR1 is ENHRY and CDR2 is SYGVKD.

Regarding this clonotype: One end of the junction does not line up with germline, which may come from a read error. The chain uses TRBV13 and TRBJ2-3, with 12 nucleotides matching TRBD1. The CDR3 totals 16 residues. The V gene's germline CDR1 is PRHDT and CDR2 FYEKMQ (reference sequence). DNA of the CDR3: TGTGCCAGCAGCTTGCGGGACAGGGGGCGCAGCGATACGCTGTATTTT. Residues: CASSLRDRGRSDTLYF.

The chain is built from TRBV6-6 and TRBJ1-1; D remains ambiguous. The germline V gene encodes CDR1 MNHNY and CDR2 SVGAGI (reference sequence). The CDR3 has 13 amino acids. V lost 8 bases, J lost 0 bases, and 10 bases lay in between. The CDR3 nucleotides are TGTGCCAGCGGGAACCACCTGAACACTGAAGCTTTCTTT. It specifies CASGNHLNTEAFF.

The rearrangement joins TRBV3-1 to TRBJ2-5; D call uncertain. The V end lost 0 bases, the J end lost 3 bases, and 11 bases lay between the germline ends. CDR1 is LGHDT and CDR2 is YNNKEL in the germline V gene (reference sequence). The CDR3 length is 15 residues. In nucleotides, the CDR3 is TGTGCCAGCAGCCAAGAATGGATTATCGAAGAGACCCAGTACTTC. Its protein product is CASSQEWIIEETQYF.

This clonotype was seen a handful of times. This CDR3 reads CSALRTGERNQPQHF. CDR3 in DNA: TGCAGTGCCTTGCGGACAGGGGAAAGGAATCAGCCCCAGCATTTT. The chain employs TRBV20-1 and TRBJ1-5; the match to TRBD1 covers 9 bases. The CDR3 extends over 15 amino acids. The germline gives CDR1 DFQATT, CDR2 SNEGSKA (reference sequence). J was trimmed by 4 bases and V by 6 bases; bases with no gene match: 10.

The chain has TRBV6-1 and TRBJ2-1; 8 nucleotides line up with TRBD2. The CDR3 loop spans 13 amino acids. CDR1 is MNHNS and CDR2 is SASEGT in the germline V gene. Trimming removed 7 bases from V and 7 bases from J; junction bases left unmatched: 6. CDR3 protein: CASNKREMNEQFF. Written as DNA, the CDR3 is TGTGCCAGCAATAAGCGGGAGATGAATGAGCAGTTCTTC.

The chain combines TRBV20-1 with TRBJ2-3; maybe TRBD2 (5 bases). CDR3 length equals 12 residues. Germline-derived CDR1 and CDR2 are DFQATT and SNEGSKA (reference sequence). The CDR3 here is CSPEGRGDTQYF. Here the CDR3 DNA reads TGCAGCCCCGAGGGCAGAGGGGATACGCAGTATTTT.

V and J are TRBV6-1 and TRBJ1-5; D remains ambiguous. CDR3 size: 13 residues. The germline V gene has CDR1 MNHNS and CDR2 SASEGT. V dropped 8 bases and J dropped 6 bases, with 14 bases sitting between them. In DNA, the CDR3 is TGTGCCAGCGAGCCCTTACTGGGTCAGCCCCAGCATTTT. Protein: CASEPLLGQPQHF.